This T cell receptor (beta chain) was captured by sequencing in a study of shared clonotypes between healthy human individuals. Here immunoSEQ multiplex PCR was the method, and the copy in TCRdb shows in-frame clones only, minus some. The sample lists about 2.5 million clones, about nine tenths seen once, with 0.3% to 0.4% in the top ten. Each sample came from a Caucasian adult donor living in Nashville, Tennessee. Comment on this clone: Antigen specificity is unknown.

Study-wide results and limits: When naive CD4 clonotypes were compared across a few donors, about 4.8% were shared. Sorted-subset samples were not fully sequenced, rarefaction indicated.

Sequenced: naive CD4+ T cells from PBMCs. The subset is: CD45RA+ positively selected. This TCR came from a man aged 18-30 years in good health. Some clones in this sample may be carry-over from other donors' samples.

The CDR3 spells CAWQRNTIYF. CDR3 coding DNA: TGTGCCTGGCAGCGAAACACCATATATTTT. The chain is built from TRBV30 and TRBJ1-3; D call uncertain. CDR1 is GTSNPN, CDR2 SVGIG, per germline (reference sequence). V dropped 5 bases and J dropped 5 bases, with 4 bases sitting between them. The CDR3 extends over 10 amino acids.